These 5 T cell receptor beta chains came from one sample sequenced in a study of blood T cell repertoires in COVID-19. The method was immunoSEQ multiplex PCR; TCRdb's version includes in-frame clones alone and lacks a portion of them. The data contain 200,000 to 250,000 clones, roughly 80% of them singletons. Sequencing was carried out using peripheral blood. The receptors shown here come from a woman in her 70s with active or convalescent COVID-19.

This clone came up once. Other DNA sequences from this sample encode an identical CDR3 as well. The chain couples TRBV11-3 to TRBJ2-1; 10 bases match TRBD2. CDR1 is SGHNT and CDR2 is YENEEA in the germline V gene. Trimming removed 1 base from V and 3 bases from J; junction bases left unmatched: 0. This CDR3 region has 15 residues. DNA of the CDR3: TGTGCCAGCAGCTTAGGACTAGCGGGCTACAATGAGCAGTTCTTC. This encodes CASSLGLAGYNEQFF.

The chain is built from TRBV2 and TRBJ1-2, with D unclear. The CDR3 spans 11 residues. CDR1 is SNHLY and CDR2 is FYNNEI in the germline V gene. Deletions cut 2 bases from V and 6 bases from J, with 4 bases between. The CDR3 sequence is CASSEFDGYTF. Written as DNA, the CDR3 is TGTGCCAGCAGTGAATTCGATGGCTACACCTTC.

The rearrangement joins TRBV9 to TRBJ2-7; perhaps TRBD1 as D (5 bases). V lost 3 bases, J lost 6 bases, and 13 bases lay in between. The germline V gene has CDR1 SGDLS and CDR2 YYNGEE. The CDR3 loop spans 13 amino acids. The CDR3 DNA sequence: TGTGCCAGCAGCGAGCAGACAGCAGCCGAGCAGTACTTC. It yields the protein CASSEQTAAEQYF.

The CDR3 is CASSPTSGSSYEQYF. CDR3 DNA: TGTGCCAGTAGCCCGACTAGCGGGAGCTCCTACGAGCAGTACTTC. J is TRBJ2-7 and V is TRBV19; the match to TRBD2 covers 12 bases. Per germline, CDR1 LNHDA and CDR2 SQIVND (reference sequence). This CDR3 is built from 15 residues. V shed 6 bases, J shed 0 bases, and the junction held 3 bases outside the gene matches.

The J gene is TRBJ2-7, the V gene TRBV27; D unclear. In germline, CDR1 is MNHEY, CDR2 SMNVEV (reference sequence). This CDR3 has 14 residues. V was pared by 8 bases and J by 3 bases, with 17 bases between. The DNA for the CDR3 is TGTGCCAGCGGCGCCTCGGTACAGTTCTACGAGCAGTACTTC. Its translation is CASGASVQFYEQYF.